This is a list of T cell receptor beta chains from one sample in a study of Ad26.COV2.S vaccination and SARS-CoV-2 variants. The table came from immunoSEQ multiplex PCR; TCRdb's copy has only in-frame clones and leaves some out. This table holds 430,000 or so clones, over 75% found once. The sequenced sample was peripheral blood, obtained in a trial of Ad26.COV2.S vaccine versus placebo. All receptors derive from a person aged 18 to 65 who received the Ad26.COV2.S COVID-19 vaccine or a placebo. Both conserved end residues are part of each CDR3.

J: TRBJ2-7; length: 16; V: TRBV2; CDR3: CASTLKAASGGGKQYF
J: TRBJ2-3; length: 16; V: TRBV5-1; CDR3: CASSLGGSGARDTQYF
J: TRBJ2-2; length: 16; V: TRBV19; CDR3: CASRRTSGSSPGELFF
J: TRBJ2-7; length: 15; V: TRBV7-9; CDR3: CASNKWDRVSYEQYF
J: TRBJ2-1; length: 11; V: TRBV7-6; CDR3: CASSSGIEQFF
J: TRBJ1-5; length: 12; V: TRBV27; CDR3: CASGLYDQPQHF
J: TRBJ2-1; length: 14; V: TRBV30; CDR3: CAWVTSGLYNEQFF
J: TRBJ1-1; length: 14; V: TRBV10-3; CDR3: CAISGSQVNTEAFF
J: TRBJ1-6; length: 12; V: TRBV7-9; CDR3: CASSLGALTLHF
J: TRBJ2-2; length: 13; V: TRBV29-1; CDR3: CSVTGEWGGELFF
J: TRBJ2-2; length: 13; V: TRBV15; CDR3: CATSSENTGELFF
J: TRBJ2-5; length: 13; V: TRBV12-3/TRBV12-4; CDR3: CASSLGTGETQYF
J: TRBJ2-1; length: 17; V: TRBV7-2; CDR3: CASSQRVTGPSYNEQFF
J: TRBJ2-1; length: 14; V: TRBV19; CDR3: CASSIWGGGGEQFF
J: TRBJ2-3; length: 14; V: TRBV30; CDR3: CAWGRGPGTDTQYF
J: TRBJ2-2; length: 15; V: TRBV27; CDR3: CASSLQGRYTGELFF
J: TRBJ2-7; length: 14; V: TRBV29-1; CDR3: CSVLVRGVAYEQYF
J: TRBJ2-2; length: 14; V: TRBV10-2; CDR3: CASGASGDTGELFF
J: TRBJ2-7; length: 15; V: TRBV7-9; CDR3: CASSFSGRAIEEQYF
J: TRBJ2-7; length: 15; V: TRBV28; CDR3: CASRLTSGRIYEQYF
J: TRBJ2-7; length: 17; V: TRBV11-3; CDR3: CASSLGVGSGGADEQYF
J: TRBJ1-1; length: 14; V: TRBV7-2; CDR3: CASSLGRQGMVAFF
J: TRBJ2-7; length: 13; V: TRBV30; CDR3: CASRLGFFHEQYF
J: TRBJ2-7; length: 13; V: TRBV2; CDR3: CASSVFGGYEQYF
J: TRBJ1-2; length: 15; V: TRBV19; CDR3: CASSSQPGAFYGYTF
J: TRBJ2-1; length: 17; V: TRBV6-2/TRBV6-3; CDR3: CASSYRGTRGRGDEQFF
J: TRBJ2-7; length: 15; V: TRBV13; CDR3: CASSLGSSGTYEQYF
J: TRBJ2-2; length: 13; V: TRBV24-1; CDR3: CATSDPGLRELFF
J: TRBJ1-1; length: 19; V: TRBV30; CDR3: CAWSPLGQGRYRGNTEAFF
J: TRBJ1-1; length: 12; V: TRBV30; CDR3: CAWRGFGTEAFF
J: TRBJ1-2; length: 14; V: TRBV5-4; CDR3: CASSLADGEGGYTF
J: TRBJ2-7; length: 13; V: TRBV6-5; CDR3: CASNPGQTYEQYF
J: TRBJ2-7; length: 12; V: TRBV28; CDR3: CASTGGLEEQYF
J: TRBJ1-2; length: 15; V: TRBV7-2; CDR3: CASSLENRLPGGYTF
J: TRBJ2-7; length: 12; V: TRBV10-3; CDR3: CAIRTENYEQYF
J: TRBJ2-3; length: 16; V: TRBV9; CDR3: CASSVASSIFTDTQYF
J: TRBJ2-1; length: 15; V: TRBV7-2; CDR3: CASSPRLAGDNEQFF
J: TRBJ2-3; length: 14; V: TRBV6-5; CDR3: CASSYSLATDTQYF
J: TRBJ1-1; length: 15; V: TRBV18; CDR3: CASSAGTGEGTEAFF
J: TRBJ2-1; length: 16; V: TRBV4-3; CDR3: CASSQDIQSSYNEQFF
J: TRBJ2-1; length: 16; V: TRBV7-9; CDR3: CASSLASGQGQNEQFF
J: TRBJ1-3; length: 12; V: TRBV30; CDR3: CAWSVVGNTIYF
J: TRBJ1-3; length: 17; V: TRBV28; CDR3: CASSLRMSGISGNTIYF
J: TRBJ2-2; length: 13; V: TRBV12-3/TRBV12-4; CDR3: CASSFSLPGELFF
J: TRBJ1-2; length: 16; V: TRBV6-1; CDR3: CASSEGGKGLGYGYTF
J: TRBJ1-6; length: 14; V: TRBV6-5; CDR3: CASTAQGVGSPLHF
J: TRBJ2-1; length: 13; V: TRBV21-1; CDR3: CASKRTTCNEQFF
J: TRBJ2-1; length: 13; V: TRBV6-5; CDR3: CASRPSLNNEQFF
J: TRBJ2-6; length: 15; V: TRBV19; CDR3: CASSSTGSGANVLTF
J: TRBJ2-5; length: 17; V: TRBV7-9; CDR3: CASSHRGANPYQETQYF
J: TRBJ2-1; length: 15; V: TRBV7-7; CDR3: CASSYRASSYNEQFF
J: TRBJ2-5; length: 15; V: TRBV11-3; CDR3: CASSLEGTRGETQYF
J: TRBJ2-7; length: 14; V: TRBV6-2/TRBV6-3; CDR3: CASSYDRGGREQYF
J: TRBJ1-6; length: 14; V: TRBV19; CDR3: CASSADRPNSPLHF
J: TRBJ2-7; length: 15; V: TRBV6-2/TRBV6-3; CDR3: CASSYGGDGRYEQYF